A selection of T cell receptor beta chains follows, all from one sample in a study of cytomegalovirus exposure and HLA in healthy donors. Assay used: immunoSEQ multiplex PCR; TCRdb lists only in-frame clones, some missing. The profile shows about 55,000 clones, roughly 82% of them singletons. Specimen: PBMCs. The receptors originated from a young man in good health and CMV-seronegative. Both conserved end residues are part of each CDR3. D genes are given only for firm matches. Clone size appears in some rows only: once, few, many, or a class for an expanded clone.

J gene: TRBJ2-1
D gene: NA
V gene: TRBV5-6
clone size: NA
CDR3 DNA: TGTGCCAGCACTTTGGGATCCGGGATGAGCTCCTACAATGAGCAGTTCTTC
CDR3 protein: CASTLGSGMSSYNEQFF

J gene: TRBJ1-5
D gene: NA
V gene: TRBV5-1
clone size: NA
CDR3 DNA: TGCGCCAGCAGCTTCTCGGGCAATCAGCCCCAGCATTTT
CDR3 protein: CASSFSGNQPQHF

J gene: TRBJ2-3
D gene: NA
V gene: TRBV6-6
clone size: NA
CDR3 DNA: TGTGCCAGCAGTTACGAGGGGGCAGATACGCAGTATTTT
CDR3 protein: CASSYEGADTQYF

J gene: TRBJ2-1
D gene: TRBD1
V gene: TRBV5-1
clone size: NA
CDR3 DNA: TGCGCCAGCAGCTCCGGAGGGACAGGTACTCAGTTCTTC
CDR3 protein: CASSSGGTGTQFF

J gene: TRBJ2-2
D gene: TRBD1
V gene: TRBV6-4
clone size: NA
CDR3 DNA: TGTGCCAGCAGTGACTCGATCCAGGGGGCCACCGGGGAGCTGTTTTTT
CDR3 protein: CASSDSIQGATGELFF

J gene: TRBJ2-7
D gene: TRBD1
V gene: TRBV7-8
clone size: NA
CDR3 DNA: TGTGCCAGCAGCTTACAAATTACTCCCGGGACAGGGGCAATCTTC
CDR3 protein: CASSLQITPGTGAIF

J gene: TRBJ1-5
D gene: NA
V gene: TRBV10-3
clone size: once
CDR3 DNA: TGTGCCATCAGTGGGCCGACAGCTCCGCATAGCAATCAGCCCCAGCATTTT
CDR3 protein: CAISGPTAPHSNQPQHF

J gene: TRBJ2-5
D gene: TRBD2
V gene: TRBV7-9
clone size: NA
CDR3 DNA: TGTGCCAGCAGCCTAGGCACTAGCGGGAGTGGAGAGACCCAGTACTTC
CDR3 protein: CASSLGTSGSGETQYF

J gene: TRBJ2-7
D gene: NA
V gene: TRBV4-3
clone size: NA
CDR3 DNA: TGCGCCAGCAGCCTCGTCCATGGAGGGGAGCAGTACTTC
CDR3 protein: CASSLVHGGEQYF

J gene: TRBJ2-7
D gene: TRBD2
V gene: TRBV4-1
clone size: few
CDR3 DNA: TGCGCCAGCAGCCCGGCTTGGGGGGGTCCGAGGGAGCAGTACTTC
CDR3 protein: CASSPAWGGPREQYF

J gene: TRBJ1-6
D gene: NA
V gene: TRBV9
clone size: NA
CDR3 DNA: TGTGCCAGCAGCGCGACCCCGGGTAATTCACCCCTCCACTTT
CDR3 protein: CASSATPGNSPLHF

J gene: TRBJ1-1
D gene: TRBD1
V gene: TRBV13
clone size: NA
CDR3 DNA: TGTGCCAGCAGCTTAGGACAGGGGCGAAAGGTCACTGAAGCTTTCTTT
CDR3 protein: CASSLGQGRKVTEAFF

J gene: TRBJ2-3
D gene: TRBD1
V gene: TRBV6-6
clone size: NA
CDR3 DNA: TGTGCCAGTGGAGACCGGGACAGGGGAACAGATACGCAGTATTTT
CDR3 protein: CASGDRDRGTDTQYF

J gene: TRBJ2-3
D gene: NA
V gene: TRBV7-9
clone size: NA
CDR3 DNA: TGTGCCAGCAGCTTTAGGGGATTCACAGATACGCAGTATTTT
CDR3 protein: CASSFRGFTDTQYF

J gene: TRBJ2-1
D gene: TRBD1
V gene: TRBV6-5
clone size: NA
CDR3 DNA: TGTGCCAGCAGCCACAGGGGAGCGGAGAATGAGCAGTTCTTC
CDR3 protein: CASSHRGAENEQFF

J gene: TRBJ2-7
D gene: TRBD2
V gene: TRBV7-6
clone size: NA
CDR3 DNA: TGTGCCAGCAGCAGAGAAGGCCGGGGGGTCCCTTCGGTCGAGCAGTACTTC
CDR3 protein: CASSREGRGVPSVEQYF

J gene: TRBJ1-1
D gene: TRBD1
V gene: TRBV30
clone size: NA
CDR3 DNA: TGTGCCTGGAGCCTTACAGGGGACGCTGAAGCTTTCTTT
CDR3 protein: CAWSLTGDAEAFF

J gene: TRBJ2-5
D gene: NA
V gene: TRBV5-6
clone size: NA
CDR3 DNA: TGTGCCAGCAGAAAAAACGGTGCCAGCGGAGAGACCCAGTACTTC
CDR3 protein: CASRKNGASGETQYF

J gene: TRBJ2-3
D gene: NA
V gene: TRBV18
clone size: NA
CDR3 DNA: TGTGCCAGCTCACCCTGGGACACGGGGGATACGCAGTATTTT
CDR3 protein: CASSPWDTGDTQYF

J gene: TRBJ2-3
D gene: NA
V gene: TRBV7-3
clone size: once
CDR3 DNA: TGTGCCAGCAGCGACGGCCTGGGTGGGGCCGGGTCAGATACGCAGTATTTT
CDR3 protein: CASSDGLGGAGSDTQYF

J gene: TRBJ2-7
D gene: NA
V gene: TRBV5-1
clone size: few
CDR3 DNA: TGCGCCAGCAGCTTGGGGTTTGGGACACCCTCTCCCTACGAGCAGTACTTC
CDR3 protein: CASSLGFGTPSPYEQYF

J gene: TRBJ1-2
D gene: NA
V gene: TRBV2
clone size: NA
CDR3 DNA: TGTGCCAGCAGTGAAGCGCTTCGGGCAGGGGCCTTCTATGGCTACACCTTC
CDR3 protein: CASSEALRAGAFYGYTF

J gene: TRBJ1-6
D gene: NA
V gene: TRBV6-5
clone size: NA
CDR3 DNA: TGTGCCAGCAGTTATGACAGGTCCTATTCCCCCCTCCACTTT
CDR3 protein: CASSYDRSYSPLHF

J gene: TRBJ2-1
D gene: NA
V gene: TRBV19
clone size: NA
CDR3 DNA: TGTGCCAGTAGTATAGGAAGCAGAGGTGAGCAGTTCTTC
CDR3 protein: CASSIGSRGEQFF

J gene: TRBJ2-3
D gene: NA
V gene: TRBV29-1
clone size: NA
CDR3 DNA: TGCAGCTATAGGGGTAGCACAGATACGCAGTATTTT
CDR3 protein: CSYRGSTDTQYF